Reported below is one T cell receptor (beta chain). Germline V gives CDR1 SGHRS, CDR2 YFSETQ. The CDR3 runs 13 residues. This record comes from a study of T cells expressing NK-cell markers. TCRdb processed the 5' RACE reads again and assigns one entry to each CDR3 protein, with no DNA. Its table records roughly 450,000 distinct CDR3 sequences. The gene calls are TRBV5-1 and TRBJ2-1; with no DNA, the TCRdb D assignment of TRBD2 cannot be verified. The sequence came from a woman between 50 and 59 years old in good health. The specimen sequenced was blood T cells: a sorted CD56 or NKG2C T cell subset, CD4+ or CD8+ T cells, or bulk PBMC T cells (not recorded which). CDR3 region: CASSFLAGYEQFF.